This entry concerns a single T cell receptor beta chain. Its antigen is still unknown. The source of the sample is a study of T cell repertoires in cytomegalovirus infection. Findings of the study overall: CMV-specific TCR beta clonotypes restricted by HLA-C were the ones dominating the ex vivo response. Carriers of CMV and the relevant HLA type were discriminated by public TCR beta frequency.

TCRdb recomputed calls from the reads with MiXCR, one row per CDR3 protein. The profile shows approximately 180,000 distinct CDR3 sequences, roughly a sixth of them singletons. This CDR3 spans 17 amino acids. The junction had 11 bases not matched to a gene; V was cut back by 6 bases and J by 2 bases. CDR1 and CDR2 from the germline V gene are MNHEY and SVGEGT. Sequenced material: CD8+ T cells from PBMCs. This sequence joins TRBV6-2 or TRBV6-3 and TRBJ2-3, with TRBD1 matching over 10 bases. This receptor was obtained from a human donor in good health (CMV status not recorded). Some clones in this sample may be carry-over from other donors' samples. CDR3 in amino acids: CASSSAIDRGLTDTQYF. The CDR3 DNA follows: TGTGCCAGCAGCTCTGCCATAGACAGGGGGCTCACAGATACGCAGTATTTT.